Below are 24 T cell receptor beta chains sequenced from a single sample in a study of memory CD8 T cells in hepatitis C reinfection. Time point meaning: pre-reinfection, 55 to 20 weeks before reinfection detection. No in vitro expansion preceded TCR sequencing of the sorted cells. The data were produced by immunoSEQ multiplex PCR, yet TCRdb's version contains in-frame clones alone and is incomplete. The table records approximately 52,000 clones, around 92% of them present only once. Source material: naive CD8+ T cells sorted from blood. These receptors were obtained from a man between 18 and 35 years old with hepatitis C virus infection.

The genes are TRBV2 and TRBJ1-6; no definite D call. There are 13 residues in the CDR3. The germline CDR1 and CDR2 sequences are SNHLY and FYNNEI. Trimming pared 8 bases from V and 6 bases from J, leaving 11 bases between. The CDR3 loop is CASVGDLNSPLHF. In DNA, the CDR3 is TGTGCCAGCGTAGGAGATCTTAATTCACCCCTCCACTTT. The whole variable domain, remainder taken from reference TRBV2 and TRBJ1-6, is EPEVTQTPSHQVTQMGQEVILRCVPISNHLYFYWYRQILGQKVEFLVSFYNNEISEKSEIFDDQFSVERPDGSNFTLKIRSTKLEDSAMYFCASVGDLNSPLHFGNGTRLTVT.

The genes are TRBV6-6 and TRBJ2-3, with 10 bases aligning to TRBD2. Germline CDR1 and CDR2: MNHNY and SVGAGI (reference sequence). This CDR3 spans 15 amino acids. V shed 4 bases, J shed 3 bases, and the junction held 4 bases outside the gene matches. CDR3 protein: CASSFTSGITDTQYF. CDR3 DNA: TGTGCCAGCAGTTTTACTAGCGGGATAACAGATACGCAGTATTTT.

The chain carries TRBV2 and TRBJ2-3, with TRBD2 matching over 7 bases. J gave up 3 bases and V 3 bases, and 6 bases lay outside the gene matches. This CDR3 has 15 residues. CDR1 SNHLY and CDR2 FYNNEI come from the germline V gene. In nucleotides, the CDR3 is TGTGCCAGCAGTGACTGGGTTAGCGGGACAGATACGCAGTATTTT. The encoded protein is CASSDWVSGTDTQYF. The complete variable domain, with remaining parts taken from reference TRBV2 and TRBJ2-3, reads EPEVTQTPSHQVTQMGQEVILRCVPISNHLYFYWYRQILGQKVEFLVSFYNNEISEKSEIFDDQFSVERPDGSNFTLKIRSTKLEDSAMYFCASSDWVSGTDTQYFGPGTRLTVL.

V gene TRBV15 combines with J gene TRBJ2-1; D ambiguous. Trimming took 8 bases from V and 0 from J, leaving 8 bases between them. This CDR3 spans 13 amino acids. Germline V gene data show CDR1 as LNHNV and CDR2 as YYDKDF (reference sequence). The CDR3 DNA follows: TGTGCCACCGAGTGGAGCTCCTACAATGAGCAGTTCTTC. Protein product: CATEWSSYNEQFF.

This rearrangement joins TRBV7-9 to TRBJ1-2; D remains unclear. Trimming shortened V by 5 bases and J by 1 base, and 17 bases separated the two germline ends. Germline CDR1 SEHNR, CDR2 FQNEAQ (reference sequence). The CDR3 runs to 16 residues. The DNA for the CDR3 is TGTGCCAGCAGCCCTCTCCGGGTCTCCCTTAACTATGGCTACACCTTC. Translated: CASSPLRVSLNYGYTF.

The CDR3 loop reads CASSLGLPGQLNTEAFF. In nucleotides, the CDR3 is TGTGCCAGCAGCTTAGGACTCCCGGGACAGTTGAACACTGAAGCTTTCTTT. V usage is TRBV7-8 and J usage is TRBJ1-1; 7 nucleotides line up with TRBD1. The V gene end was trimmed by 1 base and the J gene end by 0 bases; junction bases not matched to a gene: 8. Germline assignment: CDR1 SGHVS and CDR2 FQNEAQ. The CDR3 has 17 residues.

The DNA for the CDR3 is TGTGCCATCAGGTCGTCCCGGGGTGAGCAGTTCTTC. This codes for CAIRSSRGEQFF. The chain employs TRBV10-3 and TRBJ2-1, with D perhaps matching TRBD2 (5 bases). CDR1 and CDR2 (germline): ENHRY, SYGVKD. V lost 6 bases and J 9 bases, leaving 12 bases between the germline ends. The CDR3 is 12 residues long.

This chain uses TRBV11-2 with TRBJ2-1; 10 nucleotides line up with TRBD1. After removal of 2 bases from V and 5 bases from J, the junction contained 9 bases not matched to a gene. This CDR3 contains 17 residues. Germline CDR1 reads SGHAT; CDR2 reads FQNNGV. The CDR3 spells CASSLRGSGTGDNEQFF. The CDR3 region has the DNA TGTGCCAGCAGCTTAAGGGGCTCCGGGACAGGGGACAATGAGCAGTTCTTC.

The chain combines TRBV30 with TRBJ2-5, with 10 nucleotides matching TRBD1. The CDR3 runs to 16 residues. Germline V CDR1 and CDR2: GTSNPN, SVGIG (reference sequence). The J segment lost 4 bases and the V segment lost 5 bases, leaving 13 bases of the junction unmatched. In nucleotides, the CDR3 is TGTGCCTGGGGGTTGACAGGGGGCTTTACGGGAGAGACCCAGTACTTC. This sequence encodes CAWGLTGGFTGETQYF.

The rearrangement links TRBV27 to TRBJ2-7; 10 bases are a match to TRBD1. The V gene end was trimmed by 4 bases and the J gene end by 0 bases; junction bases not matched to a gene: 3. The CDR3 has 15 amino acids. Germline V gives CDR1 MNHEY, CDR2 SMNVEV (reference sequence). The CDR3 sequence is CASSSRDRGSYEQYF. Written as DNA, the CDR3 is TGTGCCAGCAGTTCCCGGGACAGGGGCTCCTACGAGCAGTACTTC.

This clone was seen just once. The J gene is TRBJ2-5, the V gene TRBV5-1, with 11 nucleotides matching TRBD2. The CDR3 extends over 17 amino acids. The ends lost 4 bases at V and 3 bases at J; junction bases unmatched: 11. Germline assignment: CDR1 SGHRS and CDR2 YFSETQ. The CDR3 bases are TGCGCCAGCAGCGATGCCGGGACTAGCGGCCCTGAAGAGACCCAGTACTTC. Its protein product is CASSDAGTSGPEETQYF.

J is TRBJ2-3 and V is TRBV27; TRBD1 agrees at 8 bases. After removal of 4 bases from V and 2 bases from J, the junction contained 5 bases not matched to a gene. Germline CDR1 MNHEY, CDR2 SMNVEV (reference sequence). The length of the CDR3 is 15 residues. DNA of the CDR3: TGTGCCAGCAGTTATATGACAGGGGCCACAGATACGCAGTATTTT. This codes for CASSYMTGATDTQYF.

This chain connects TRBV28 to TRBJ2-7; 10 bases fit TRBD2. Germline values: CDR1 MDHEN, CDR2 SYDVKM. The CDR3 covers 17 residues. The trim removed 5 bases at V and 3 bases at J, leaving 13 bases unmatched. CDR3 nucleotides: TGTGCCAGCAGTCTAACTTATGGGACTAGCGCGATCTACGAGCAGTACTTC. Protein product: CASSLTYGTSAIYEQYF.

V usage is TRBV6-5 and J usage is TRBJ2-3; TRBD2 matches 11 bases. The CDR3 runs to 13 residues. Germline CDR1 reads MNHEY; CDR2 reads SVGAGI. V lost 7 bases to trimming and J lost 4 bases; unmatched junction nucleotides: 1. CDR3 region: CASTSGRPDTQYF. CDR3 nucleotide sequence: TGTGCCAGCACTAGCGGGAGGCCAGATACGCAGTATTTT.

This chain connects TRBV5-1 to TRBJ2-7; weak D call: TRBD1 (6 bases). The CDR3 consists of 14 residues. Germline CDR1 SGHRS, CDR2 YFSETQ. V was clipped by 0 bases and J by 0 bases, with 7 bases between them. The CDR3 bases are TGCGCCAGCAGCTTGGGGACAGACTCCTACGAGCAGTACTTC. Residues: CASSLGTDSYEQYF.

The chain is built from TRBV27 and TRBJ2-1, with D uncertain. Germline V gene lookup returns CDR1 MNHEY and CDR2 SMNVEV (reference sequence). Trimming pared 4 bases from V and 3 bases from J, leaving 7 bases between. This CDR3 is 13 amino acids long. The CDR3 nucleotides read TGTGCCAGCAGTTCTGCCAGCTACAATGAGCAGTTCTTC. Translated, it gives CASSSASYNEQFF.

This clone was detected once. The chain couples TRBV15 to TRBJ2-7; 8 nucleotides align to TRBD1. The length of the CDR3 is 14 residues. The V segment lost 5 bases and the J segment 1 base; nucleotides outside the gene matches: 4. The germline gives CDR1 LNHNV, CDR2 YYDKDF (reference sequence). The CDR3 is CATSFGQGSYEQYF. The CDR3 bases are TGTGCCACCAGCTTTGGACAGGGATCCTACGAGCAGTACTTC.

The chain is built from TRBV4-3 and TRBJ2-2; a possible D gene is TRBD2 (6 bases). The CDR3 consists of 16 residues. CDR1 and CDR2 (germline): LGHNA, YSLEER. The ends were cut back, 0 bases at V and 6 bases at J, with 14 bases in the middle. The CDR3 sequence is CASSQDFLRDPGELFF. As DNA, the CDR3 is TGCGCCAGCAGCCAAGATTTCTTGCGGGACCCCGGGGAGCTGTTTTTT.

J is TRBJ2-5 and V is TRBV5-1, with a tentative D call TRBD1 (6 bases). The J call is in doubt because the DNA end fits TRBJ2-7 better. Per the germline V gene, CDR1 is SGHRS and CDR2 is YFSETQ. The CDR3 length is 15 residues. In nucleotides, the CDR3 is TGCGCCAGCGCCTTGAGGGTGGGACAATCCTACGAGCAGTACTTC. Its protein product is CASALRVGQSYEQYF.

This CDR3 reads CASERLATTYNEQFF. The CDR3, as DNA: TGTGCCAGCGAAAGACTAGCGACAACCTACAATGAGCAGTTCTTC. V is TRBV7-8 and J is TRBJ2-1; 8 bases map to TRBD2. The junction had 8 bases not matched to a gene; V was cut back by 8 bases and J by 2 bases. The CDR3 has 15 residues. CDR1 SGHVS and CDR2 FQNEAQ come from the germline V gene. The variable domain in full, with the rest retrieved from reference TRBV7-8 and TRBJ2-1, is GAGVSQSPRYKVAKRGQDVALRCDPISGHVSLFWYQQALGQGPEFLTYFQNEAQLDKSGLPSDRFFAERPEGSVSTLKIQRTQQEDSAVYLCASERLATTYNEQFFGPGTRLTVL.

The chain employs TRBV7-9 and TRBJ1-1, with 7 bases identical to TRBD1. V gave up 4 bases and J gave up 1 base; unmatched junction bases: 6. The CDR3 covers 15 residues. In germline, CDR1 is SEHNR, CDR2 FQNEAQ (reference sequence). Here the CDR3 DNA reads TGTGCCAGCAGCTACTCCGGGACAGCGAACACTGAAGCTTTCTTT. Translating it yields CASSYSGTANTEAFF.

The rearrangement joins TRBV7-2 to TRBJ1-1; D remains ambiguous. Germline V gene sequence: CDR1 SGHTA, CDR2 FQGNSA. The CDR3 has 11 residues. Trimming took off 7 bases at V and 7 bases at J, with 10 bases between the two ends. This CDR3 is CASTPGIEAFF. CDR3 in DNA: TGTGCCAGCACACCCGGGATTGAAGCTTTCTTT.

The chain carries TRBV19 and TRBJ2-2, with TRBD2 matching 12 bases. The CDR3 is 17 residues long. V trimming: 5 bases; J trimming: 6 bases; junction bases outside the gene matches: 10. Germline V gene data show CDR1 as LNHDA and CDR2 as SQIVND (reference sequence). The CDR3 DNA is TGTGCCAGTAGTTCCCTAGCGGGAGGGCTATCGGCCGGGGAGCTGTTTTTT. Protein: CASSSLAGGLSAGELFF.

Only a few counts were recorded for this clone. V is TRBV5-1 and J is TRBJ1-1; D not certain. CDR1 and CDR2 (germline): SGHRS, YFSETQ. The CDR3 has 13 amino acids. V lost 2 bases and J lost 1, with 6 bases in between. CDR3 nucleotides: TGCGCCAGCAGCTTACACGAGAACACTGAAGCTTTCTTT. Amino acids: CASSLHENTEAFF.